These 22 T cell receptor beta chains came from one sample sequenced in a study of blood T cell repertoires in COVID-19 (dated by TCRdb to the early 2020s). Preparation of the library involved the immunoSEQ multiplex PCR assay. TCRdb obtained this table from immuneACCESS and retained in-frame rearrangements with V and J assigned. These tables miss some clones; where compared with another copy, unresolved V genes account for less than half of the shortfall, and the remainder is unexplained. The sample contains about 55,000 clones, 90% of them found a single time. The ten largest clones add up to approximately 6.2% of the sample. Sequenced sample: peripheral blood. These receptors were obtained from a man aged 40-49 years with acute or convalescent COVID-19.

This chain links TRBV4-2 with TRBJ1-3; D is uncertain. Germline assignment: CDR1 LGHNA and CDR2 YNFKEQ. V was pared by 0 bases and J by 4 bases, with 7 bases between. The CDR3 has 14 amino acids. The CDR3 nucleotides are TGTGCCAGCAGCCAAGATGCCCAGGGAAACACCATATATTTT. This translates into CASSQDAQGNTIYF.

CDR3 sequence (DNA): TGTGCCAGCAGCCGGTCCGGGACTAGCAACGGGGAGCTGTTTTTT. Translation: CASSRSGTSNGELFF. The chain has TRBV5-4 and TRBJ2-2; the match to TRBD2 covers 9 bases. V lost 4 bases to trimming and J lost 7 bases; unmatched junction nucleotides: 8. The CDR3 spans 15 residues. The germline gives CDR1 SGHNT, CDR2 YYREEE (reference sequence).

This sequence joins TRBV27 and TRBJ2-4; D perhaps matches TRBD2 (7 bases). This CDR3 is built from 17 residues. The germline V gene has CDR1 MNHEY and CDR2 SMNVEV (reference sequence). V lost 1 base, J lost 1 base, and 14 bases lay in between. The CDR3 region is CASSLWGGAVAKNIQYF. Here the CDR3 DNA reads TGTGCCAGCAGTTTATGGGGGGGGGCGGTGGCCAAAAACATTCAGTACTTC.

The chain has TRBV5-5 and TRBJ1-1; 7 positions match TRBD1. Unmatched junction bases numbered 6, after V lost 3 bases and J lost 4 bases. CDR1 is SGHKS and CDR2 is YYEKEE in the germline V gene (reference sequence). CDR3 size: 14 residues. The CDR3: CASSSSGGITEAFF. The DNA of the CDR3 is TGTGCCAGCAGCTCTTCAGGGGGGATCACTGAAGCTTTCTTT.

The rearrangement links TRBV2 to TRBJ1-5; D unclear. The V and J ends lost 3 bases and 7 bases respectively, with 16 bases between them. CDR3 size: 15 residues. CDR1 is SNHLY, CDR2 FYNNEI, per germline. CDR3 loop: CASSEAGQNSQPQHF. The CDR3 bases are TGTGCCAGCAGTGAGGCAGGCCAAAATTCCCAGCCCCAGCATTTT.

The rearrangement uses TRBV5-1 and TRBJ2-1; 13 bases are a match to TRBD2. Germline CDR1 SGHRS, CDR2 YFSETQ. The CDR3 contains 16 residues. V lost 4 bases to trimming and J lost 6 bases; unmatched junction nucleotides: 7. As DNA, the CDR3 is TGCGCCAGCAGCACCGAACTAGCGGGAGGGTCCAATGAGCAGTTCTTC. Its protein is CASSTELAGGSNEQFF.

The chain couples TRBV11-2 to TRBJ1-6; D remains unclear. The germline gives CDR1 SGHAT, CDR2 FQNNGV. The CDR3 has 13 amino acids. V lost 5 bases and J lost 7, with 9 bases in between. CDR3 in DNA: TGTGCCAGCAGCCCCCGACTGAATTCACCCCTCCACTTT. Its translation: CASSPRLNSPLHF.

This chain joins TRBV5-1 and TRBJ2-3; D is uncertain. The ends were cut back, 1 base at V and 4 bases at J, with 7 bases in the middle. Germline V gene lookup returns CDR1 SGHRS and CDR2 YFSETQ. This CDR3 comprises 13 residues. In DNA, the CDR3 is TGCGCCAGCAGCTTGATGGCCCCAGATACGCAGTATTTT. Amino acid sequence: CASSLMAPDTQYF. The full variable domain, its missing parts supplied by reference TRBV5-1 and TRBJ2-3, is KAGVTQTPRYLIKTRGQQVTLSCSPISGHRSVSWYQQTPGQGLQFLFEYFSETQRNKGNFPGRFSGRQFSNSRSEMNVSTLELGDSALYLCASSLMAPDTQYFGPGTRLTVL.

The chain employs TRBV30 and TRBJ2-7; 7 bases are a match to TRBD1. Trimming cost V 4 bases and J 2 bases; bases outside gene matches: 2. The CDR3 covers 12 residues. The germline gives CDR1 GTSNPN, CDR2 SVGIG (reference sequence). The CDR3 is CAWKTGAYEQYF. DNA of the CDR3: TGTGCCTGGAAAACAGGGGCCTACGAGCAGTACTTC.

The rearrangement links TRBV11-3 to TRBJ2-2; 11 nucleotides align to TRBD2. The V segment lost 5 bases and the J segment 8 bases; nucleotides outside the gene matches: 10. Germline-derived CDR1 and CDR2 are SGHNT and YENEEA. This CDR3 region has 16 residues. The DNA for the CDR3 is TGTGCCAGCAGCCCATCTGCGGGACTAGCGGCGGGGGAGCTGTTTTTT. It encodes CASSPSAGLAAGELFF.

This rearrangement joins TRBV5-8 to TRBJ1-5; D possibly corresponds to TRBD1 (6 bases). Trimming removed 2 bases at V and 4 bases at J, with 10 bases between. The CDR3 spans 14 residues. Germline V lookup: CDR1 SGHTS, CDR2 YDEGEE. The CDR3 nucleotides read TGTGCCAGCAGCTTAGGGACAAGTAATCAGCCCCAGCATTTT. Translated: CASSLGTSNQPQHF.

The V gene is TRBV7-8, the J gene TRBJ2-5, with a possible D match to TRBD2 (5 bases). Deletions cut 1 base from V and 2 bases from J, with 14 bases between. The CDR3 has 16 residues. CDR1 SGHVS and CDR2 FQNEAQ come from the germline V gene. DNA of the CDR3: TGTGCCAGCAGCTTAGGTTTAGCCGGAGGTCAAGAGACCCAGTACTTC. This encodes CASSLGLAGGQETQYF.

In this sample, this clone turned up a few times. This chain joins TRBV10-1 and TRBJ2-2, with D uncertain. V was shortened by 8 bases and J by 0 bases, with 10 bases between the two germline ends. The length of the CDR3 is 14 residues. CDR1 and CDR2 from the germline V gene are WNHNN and SYGVQD (reference sequence). The CDR3 coding sequence is TGCGCCAGCTCTCCTAATCCGAACACCGGGGAGCTGTTTTTT. This encodes CASSPNPNTGELFF.

Note on this clone: Distinct nucleotide sequences in the sample also encode this CDR3. CDR3 residues: CASIATGGTEAFF. CDR3 coding DNA: TGTGCCAGCATCGCGACAGGGGGAACTGAAGCTTTCTTT. J is TRBJ1-1 and V is TRBV12-3 or TRBV12-4, with 9 bases matching TRBD1. The ends lost 7 bases at V and 5 bases at J; junction bases unmatched: 5. This CDR3 is built from 13 residues.

This chain links TRBV5-6 with TRBJ2-7; 7 nucleotides match TRBD1. The germline V gene has CDR1 SGHDT and CDR2 YYEEEE. The CDR3 contains 15 residues. The J segment lost 4 bases and the V segment lost 0 bases, leaving 7 bases of the junction unmatched. CDR3 nucleotide sequence: TGTGCCAGCAGCTTGGCTGGGACAGACTCGTACGAGCAGTACTTC. Translation: CASSLAGTDSYEQYF.

This chain joins TRBV12-3 or TRBV12-4 and TRBJ2-5; D call uncertain. V was trimmed by 2 bases and J by 3 bases, leaving 4 bases between them. This CDR3 contains 12 residues. CDR3 nucleotide sequence: TGTGCCAGCAGTTTAACTGAAGAGACCCAGTACTTC. Its translation: CASSLTEETQYF.

The V and J genes are TRBV4-1 and TRBJ2-1, with D maybe TRBD1 (6 bases). Germline lookup yields CDR1 MGHRA and CDR2 YSYEKL. The CDR3 loop spans 16 amino acids. Trimming pared 4 bases from V and 9 bases from J, leaving 22 bases between. As DNA, the CDR3 is TGCGCCAGCAGCCCGAGAGAGAGGGGGTCACGCGGTGAGCAGTTCTTC. It is translated as CASSPRERGSRGEQFF.

The CDR3 is CASSIDSGRGSSGPYNEQFF. The CDR3 bases are TGTGCCAGTAGTATAGATTCGGGAAGAGGTTCTAGCGGCCCCTACAATGAGCAGTTCTTC. The J gene is TRBJ2-1, the V gene TRBV19; 7 bases are a match to TRBD2. V was clipped by 0 bases and J by 2 bases; unmatched bases: 16. CDR3 length: 20 residues. CDR1 is LNHDA and CDR2 is SQIVND in the germline V gene (reference sequence).

In its sample, this clone is large (0.1 to 1%). The chain has TRBV4-2 and TRBJ1-6; TRBD1 agrees at 11 bases. Germline V CDR1 and CDR2: LGHNA, YNFKEQ. V lost 3 bases, J lost 13 bases, and 8 bases stayed unmatched. The CDR3 totals 15 residues. The CDR3 loop reads CASSHVGQGALPLHF. The CDR3 DNA follows: TGTGCCAGCAGCCATGTTGGACAGGGGGCTTTGCCCCTCCACTTT.

The J gene is TRBJ1-1, the V gene TRBV10-2, with D unclear. Per germline, CDR1 WSHSY and CDR2 SAAADI. The length of the CDR3 is 13 residues. The V gene lost 11 bases and the J gene lost 0 bases, with 13 bases spanning the gap. The CDR3 is CAVRPGMNTEAFF. CDR3 sequence (DNA): TGCGCCGTCCGTCCGGGGATGAACACTGAAGCTTTCTTT.

J is TRBJ2-3 and V is TRBV2; TRBD2 matches at 8 bases. With 6 bases clipped from V and 8 bases from J, the junction kept 13 bases outside the gene matches. Germline CDR1 reads SNHLY; CDR2 reads FYNNEI. The CDR3 is made up of 15 amino acids. The CDR3: CASRSSGHVGGTQYF. DNA of the CDR3: TGTGCCAGCAGATCTAGCGGGCACGTCGGGGGTACGCAGTATTTT.

The chain couples TRBV7-8 to TRBJ1-1; D gene unclear. This CDR3 has 13 amino acids. Trimming took 0 bases from V and 2 from J, leaving 4 bases between them. Germline assignment: CDR1 SGHVS and CDR2 FQNEAQ. DNA of the CDR3: TGTGCCAGCAGCTTAGCGGGCAACACTGAAGCTTTCTTT. It is translated as CASSLAGNTEAFF.